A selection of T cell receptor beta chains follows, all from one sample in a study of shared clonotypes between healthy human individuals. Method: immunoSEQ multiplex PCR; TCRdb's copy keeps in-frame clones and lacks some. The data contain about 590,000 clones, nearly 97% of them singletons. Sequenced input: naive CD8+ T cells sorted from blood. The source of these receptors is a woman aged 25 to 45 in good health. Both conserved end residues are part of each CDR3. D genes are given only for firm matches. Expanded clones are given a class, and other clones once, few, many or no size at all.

CDR3aa: CASSPLGGLQETQYF
CDR3nt: TGTGCCAGTAGCCCCTTAGGAGGTCTCCAAGAGACCCAGTACTTC
abundance: once
j_gene: TRBJ2-5
v_gene: TRBV19
d_gene: -

CDR3aa: CASSPFTQTSNYEQYF
CDR3nt: TGCGCCAGCAGCCCTTTTACCCAAACTAGCAACTACGAGCAGTACTTC
abundance: -
j_gene: TRBJ2-7
v_gene: TRBV5-1
d_gene: -

CDR3aa: CASKQGGEQYF
CDR3nt: TGTGCCAGCAAGCAGGGCGGCGAGCAGTACTTC
abundance: -
j_gene: TRBJ2-7
v_gene: TRBV7-9
d_gene: -

CDR3aa: CASSPRADSNQPQHF
CDR3nt: TGTGCCAGCTCACCAAGGGCTGATAGCAATCAGCCCCAGCATTTT
abundance: few
j_gene: TRBJ1-5
v_gene: TRBV18
d_gene: -

CDR3aa: CASSLASPGGYEQYF
CDR3nt: TGCGCCAGCAGCTTGGCTTCTCCCGGAGGCTACGAGCAGTACTTC
abundance: -
j_gene: TRBJ2-7
v_gene: TRBV5-1
d_gene: -

CDR3aa: CASSQGQTYGYTF
CDR3nt: TGTGCCAGCAGCCAGGGACAGACCTATGGCTACACCTTC
abundance: -
j_gene: TRBJ1-2
v_gene: TRBV7-6
d_gene: TRBD1

CDR3aa: CASSELGSYEQYF
CDR3nt: TGTGCCAGCAGTGAATTGGGCTCCTACGAGCAGTACTTC
abundance: -
j_gene: TRBJ2-7
v_gene: TRBV6-1
d_gene: -

CDR3aa: CASSQVVSGTRPTLEQYF
CDR3nt: TGCGCCAGCAGCCAAGTTGTGTCAGGCACTCGGCCTACGTTGGAGCAGTACTTC
abundance: -
j_gene: TRBJ2-5
v_gene: TRBV4-1
d_gene: -

CDR3aa: CASSSPSLYRGPQPQHF
CDR3nt: TGTGCCAGCAGTTCCCCCTCCCTCTACAGGGGGCCCCAGCCCCAGCATTTT
abundance: -
j_gene: TRBJ1-5
v_gene: TRBV28
d_gene: TRBD1

CDR3aa: CASRRLEYNEQFF
CDR3nt: TGTGCCAGCAGGAGACTAGAATACAATGAGCAGTTCTTC
abundance: -
j_gene: TRBJ2-1
v_gene: TRBV7-9
d_gene: -

CDR3aa: CASSPMTGHYGYTF
CDR3nt: TGTGCCAGCAGTCCAATGACAGGGCACTATGGCTACACCTTC
abundance: once
j_gene: TRBJ1-2
v_gene: TRBV28
d_gene: TRBD1

CDR3aa: CASSLGTVTGLAVYNEQFF
CDR3nt: TGTGCCAGCAGCCTGGGGACAGTCACGGGACTAGCGGTATACAATGAGCAGTTCTTC
abundance: -
j_gene: TRBJ2-1
v_gene: TRBV5-6
d_gene: TRBD2

CDR3aa: CASSWTATTYEQYF
CDR3nt: TGTGCCAGCAGTTGGACGGCAACCACCTACGAGCAGTACTTC
abundance: -
j_gene: TRBJ2-7
v_gene: TRBV28
d_gene: -

CDR3aa: CASSPIREDEETQYF
CDR3nt: TGTGCCAGCAGTCCTATCCGGGAGGACGAAGAGACCCAGTACTTC
abundance: -
j_gene: TRBJ2-5
v_gene: TRBV28
d_gene: TRBD2

CDR3aa: CASTGTGAFSSNQPQHF
CDR3nt: TGTGCCAGCACCGGGACAGGGGCGTTCTCAAGCAATCAGCCCCAGCATTTT
abundance: -
j_gene: TRBJ1-5
v_gene: TRBV27
d_gene: TRBD1

CDR3aa: CASSADSSVRQPQHF
CDR3nt: TGTGCCAGCAGTGCGGACAGCTCGGTCAGGCAGCCCCAGCATTTT
abundance: -
j_gene: TRBJ1-5
v_gene: TRBV6-1
d_gene: -

CDR3aa: CASSLVGGTEAFF
CDR3nt: TGTGCCAGCAGCTTAGTAGGGGGAACTGAAGCTTTCTTT
abundance: -
j_gene: TRBJ1-1
v_gene: TRBV13
d_gene: -

CDR3aa: CASRQGGGAHNEQFF
CDR3nt: TGTGCCAGCAGACAGGGAGGGGGCGCCCACAATGAGCAGTTCTTC
abundance: -
j_gene: TRBJ2-1
v_gene: TRBV7-9
d_gene: -

CDR3aa: CAWSVNTGDYGYTF
CDR3nt: TGTGCCTGGAGTGTGAACACAGGGGACTATGGCTACACCTTC
abundance: -
j_gene: TRBJ1-2
v_gene: TRBV30
d_gene: TRBD1

CDR3aa: CASSSQGVLGTEAFF
CDR3nt: TGTGCCAGCAGCTCGCAGGGGGTGCTGGGGACTGAAGCTTTCTTT
abundance: once
j_gene: TRBJ1-1
v_gene: TRBV7-9
d_gene: TRBD1

CDR3aa: CASSEALLSQRGNTIYF
CDR3nt: TGTGCCAGCAGTGAAGCGCTTCTCTCCCAGAGAGGAAACACCATATATTTT
abundance: -
j_gene: TRBJ1-3
v_gene: TRBV2
d_gene: -